The 17 T cell receptor beta chains listed next were all sequenced from one sample in a study of blood T cell repertoires in COVID-19. Measured with immunoSEQ multiplex PCR; TCRdb has only the in-frame clones, and not every one. This sample carries approximately 210,000 clones, about 90% of them seen once, and the ten largest clones take 1.5% to 2%. The material sequenced was peripheral blood. The receptors stem from a man in his forties or fifties with active or convalescent COVID-19.

The chain carries TRBV5-1 and TRBJ1-3; D not certain. This CDR3 has 15 amino acids. The V and J ends lost 0 bases and 4 bases respectively, with 11 bases between them. CDR1 is SGHRS and CDR2 is YFSETQ in the germline V gene. CDR3 sequence (DNA): TGCGCCAGCAGCTTGGCACGGGGTCAGGGAAACACCATATATTTT. It yields the protein CASSLARGQGNTIYF.

The V and J genes are TRBV7-3 and TRBJ2-2, with TRBD2 matching over 12 bases. The CDR3 has 17 residues. Germline loops: CDR1 SGHTA, CDR2 FQGTGA. The trim removed 4 bases at V and 5 bases at J, leaving 8 bases unmatched. The CDR3 here is CASSSGLAGLKTGELFF. DNA of the CDR3: TGTGCCAGCAGCTCTGGACTAGCGGGACTTAAAACCGGGGAGCTGTTTTTT. The full variable domain, its missing parts supplied by reference TRBV7-3 and TRBJ2-2, is GAGVSQTPSNKVTEKGKYVELRCDPISGHTALYWYRQSLGQGPEFLIYFQGTGAADDSGLPNDRFFAVRPEGSVSTLKIQRTERGDSAVYLCASSSGLAGLKTGELFFGEGSRLTVL.

The gene calls are TRBV4-1 and TRBJ1-1; maybe TRBD1 (5 bases). CDR1 is MGHRA and CDR2 is YSYEKL in the germline V gene. The CDR3 consists of 12 residues. Between the trimmed V and J ends, which lost 2 bases and 11 bases, there was a span of 12 bases. In DNA, the CDR3 is TGCGCCAGCAGCCAAACCACGGAGGGGGCTTTCTTT. This encodes CASSQTTEGAFF.

The chain combines TRBV9 with TRBJ1-4; the D is unclear. CDR3 length: 15 amino acids. Per germline, CDR1 SGDLS and CDR2 YYNGEE. Trimming cost V 0 bases and J 7 bases, with 13 bases left between them. CDR3 nucleotide sequence: TGTGCCAGCAGCGTAGAGGATGCTAGGAGTGAAAAACTGTTTTTT. This codes for CASSVEDARSEKLFF.

This chain links TRBV24-1 with TRBJ1-2; tentative D call: TRBD1 (5 bases). Trimming cost V 4 bases and J 4 bases, with 12 bases left between them. The germline V gene has CDR1 KGHDR and CDR2 SFDVKD. The CDR3 spans 14 residues. The CDR3 sequence: CATSEQGEVYGYTF. Here the CDR3 DNA reads TGTGCCACCAGTGAGCAGGGCGAGGTCTATGGCTACACCTTC.

The V call is TRBV5-1, the J call TRBJ2-5; 10 nucleotides match TRBD2. Germline V lookup: CDR1 SGHRS, CDR2 YFSETQ. With V trimmed by 0 bases and J by 6 bases, 8 bases remained unmatched. The CDR3 length is 16 residues. The CDR3 nucleotides are TGCGCCAGCAGCTTGGCCATGACAGCGGGGGGGCAGACCCAGTACTTC. It codes for CASSLAMTAGGQTQYF.

This chain connects TRBV24-1 to TRBJ2-2; unclear D gene. The germline V and J ends were trimmed by 5 bases and 0 bases, with 12 bases remaining between them. This CDR3 has 16 amino acids. Germline V gives CDR1 KGHDR, CDR2 SFDVKD. The CDR3 DNA follows: TGTGCCACCAGTGGTTGGGCAGGCCCGAACACCGGGGAGCTGTTTTTT. This translates into CATSGWAGPNTGELFF.

This chain uses TRBV12-3 or TRBV12-4 with TRBJ1-5; the D gene is possibly TRBD1 (6 bases). The DNA end lines up better with TRBJ2-3; the J call may be wrong. The CDR3 is 12 amino acids. As DNA, the CDR3 is TGTGCCAGCAGCCCCTCGTGGGGGCCCCAGTATTTT. Translation: CASSPSWGPQYF.

This sequence joins TRBV11-2 and TRBJ2-7, with D perhaps TRBD2 (5 bases). CDR1 and CDR2 (germline): SGHAT, FQNNGV. The V end was cut by 5 bases, the J end by 4 bases, with 15 bases between. The CDR3 extends over 14 amino acids. In nucleotides, the CDR3 is TGTGCCAGCAGCCGCACCATCGGGGAGTACGAGCAGTACTTC. Its translation: CASSRTIGEYEQYF. Combining the CDR3 with reference TRBV11-2 and TRBJ2-7 gives the whole variable domain EAGVAQSPRYKIIEKRQSVAFWCNPISGHATLYWYQQILGQGPKLLIQFQNNGVVDDSQLPKDRFSAERLKGVDSTLKIQPAKLEDSAVYLCASSRTIGEYEQYFGPGTRLTVT.

The chain couples TRBV5-5 to TRBJ2-5, with TRBD1 as a possible D gene (8 bases). Germline CDR1 SGHKS, CDR2 YYEKEE (reference sequence). This CDR3 has 16 residues. V was shortened by 4 bases and J by 4 bases, with 20 bases between the two germline ends. The CDR3 reads CASSPSVQGGGETQYF. The CDR3 coding sequence is TGTGCCAGCAGCCCCTCCGTACAGGGGGGGGGAGAGACCCAGTACTTC.

This chain uses TRBV25-1 with TRBJ2-5; D ambiguous. There are 13 residues in the CDR3. V was trimmed by 5 bases and J by 1 base, leaving 8 bases between them. Germline lookup yields CDR1 MGHDK and CDR2 SYGVNS. DNA for the CDR3: TGTGCCAGCAGTCGAGGATTCCAAGAGACCCAGTACTTC. The encoded protein is CASSRGFQETQYF.

The chain couples TRBV13 to TRBJ2-3, with TRBD2 identical over 8 bases. The J segment lost 0 bases and the V segment lost 6 bases, leaving 11 bases of the junction unmatched. The CDR3 is 17 residues long. Germline CDR1 reads PRHDT; CDR2 reads FYEKMQ (reference sequence). In DNA form, the CDR3 reads TGTGCCAGCAGTGTACCCGGGTTAGCGGGAAGCACAGATACGCAGTATTTT. It specifies CASSVPGLAGSTDTQYF. Looking up the rest from reference TRBV13 and TRBJ2-3 gives the full variable domain: AAGVIQSPRHLIKEKRETATLKCYPIPRHDTVYWYQQGPGQDPQFLISFYEKMQSDKGSIPDRFSAQQFSDYHSELNMSSLELGDSALYFCASSVPGLAGSTDTQYFGPGTRLTVL.

This clone has just one count. The CDR3 protein is CATSASGDQFF. The DNA of the CDR3 is TGTGCCACCAGTGCTAGCGGGGACCAGTTCTTC. The V and J genes are TRBV24-1 and TRBJ2-1; TRBD2 matches at 9 bases. CDR3 size: 11 residues. CDR1 and CDR2 from the germline V gene are KGHDR and SFDVKD. Germline trimming cut 5 bases from V and 13 bases from J; bases unmatched to any gene: 2.

The rearrangement uses TRBV19 and TRBJ1-2; possibly TRBD1 for D (6 bases). The germline CDR1 and CDR2 sequences are LNHDA and SQIVND (reference sequence). CDR3 length equals 14 residues. The V and J ends lost 6 bases and 5 bases respectively, with 16 bases between them. This CDR3 is CASSYPTGLYGYTF. Here the CDR3 DNA reads TGTGCCAGTAGCTATCCGACAGGACTGTATGGCTACACCTTC.

The rearrangement joins TRBV15 to TRBJ1-4; possibly TRBD1 for D (6 bases). The V end lost 3 bases, the J end lost 0 bases, and 14 bases lay between the germline ends. CDR3 size: 17 residues. CDR1 and CDR2 from the germline V gene are LNHNV and YYDKDF (reference sequence). The CDR3 region is CATSSTGQIATNEKLFF. As DNA, the CDR3 is TGTGCCACCAGCAGTACCGGACAGATCGCAACTAATGAAAAACTGTTTTTT.

The chain combines TRBV28 with TRBJ1-2, with D unresolved. V lost 3 bases, J lost 2 bases, and 7 bases lay in between. CDR1 and CDR2 from the germline V gene are MDHEN and SYDVKM. This CDR3 region has 13 residues. The CDR3 DNA reads as TGTGCCAGCAGTTTTGCGGGGAACTATGGCTACACCTTC. Amino acid sequence: CASSFAGNYGYTF.

Only a few counts were recorded for this clone. V is TRBV4-2 and J is TRBJ2-7, with 8 nucleotides matching TRBD2. CDR1 is LGHNA and CDR2 is YNFKEQ in the germline V gene. Losses at the gene ends were 2 bases for V and 2 bases for J; bases not matched to a gene: 5. This CDR3 contains 15 residues. This chain's CDR3 is CASSQLSGRTYEQYF. CDR3 nucleotide sequence: TGTGCCAGCAGCCAACTAAGCGGGAGAACCTACGAGCAGTACTTC.